These 5 T cell receptor beta chains share one sample of origin, sequenced in a study of brain T cells in children with intractable seizures (dated by TCRdb to about 2021). Receptor amplification or capture employed the immunoSEQ multiplex PCR assay. TCRdb obtained this table from immuneACCESS and retained in-frame rearrangements with V and J assigned. These tables miss some clones; where compared with another copy, unresolved V genes account for less than half of the shortfall, and the remainder is unexplained. The sample profile shows tens of thousands of clones; 85% to 95% of them were found once. Jointly, the top ten make up roughly 6.7% of the sample. Per the publication, the time point label means: resected brain tissue, or blood drawn just prior to surgery. The sequencing here drew on peripheral blood, taken at surgery. The receptors were sampled from a boy between 10 and 17 years old with focal cortical dysplasia and intractable seizures.

This clone is a singleton in its sample. This chain connects TRBV5-8 to TRBJ2-2; D remains unclear. Trimming removed 4 bases from V and 0 bases from J, with 13 bases in between. Per germline, CDR1 SGHTS and CDR2 YDEGEE. The CDR3 is made up of 16 amino acids. CDR3 nucleotide sequence: TGTGCCAGCAGCCCCTGGAGCGTCGCGAACACCGGGGAGCTGTTTTTT. It translates to CASSPWSVANTGELFF.

The chain combines TRBV3-1 (or the pseudogene TRBV3-2) with TRBJ1-4, with a possible D match to TRBD1 (5 bases). V was shortened by 0 bases and J by 4 bases, with 9 bases between the two germline ends. Germline CDR1 and CDR2: LGHDT and YNNKEL (reference sequence). The CDR3 has 15 amino acids. CDR3 protein: CASSQDWDGNEKLFF. The CDR3, as DNA: TGTGCCAGCAGCCAAGATTGGGACGGTAATGAAAAACTGTTTTTT.

This chain joins TRBV27 and TRBJ1-4; D not resolved. This CDR3 contains 17 residues. Germline V gene lookup returns CDR1 MNHEY and CDR2 SMNVEV (reference sequence). V lost 0 bases and J 7 bases, leaving 18 bases between the germline ends. Here the CDR3 reads CASSLSGSWGLSEKLFF. The CDR3 region has the DNA TGTGCCAGCAGTTTATCGGGGTCATGGGGTCTCAGTGAAAAACTGTTTTTT.

J is TRBJ2-4 and V is TRBV5-4; D tentatively reads TRBD1 or TRBD2 (5 bases each). Trimming removed 4 bases from V and 8 bases from J, with 19 bases in between. The CDR3 sequence is 15 residues long. CDR1 is SGHNT and CDR2 is YYREEE in the germline V gene (reference sequence). CDR3 residues: CASSKQEGRRDIQYF. The CDR3 DNA reads as TGTGCCAGCAGCAAACAAGAGGGGCGCCGAGACATTCAGTACTTC.

The V and J genes are TRBV30 and TRBJ1-2; D is unclear. V dropped 2 bases and J dropped 6 bases, with 7 bases sitting between them. This CDR3 spans 11 amino acids. In germline, CDR1 is GTSNPN, CDR2 SVGIG (reference sequence). CDR3 bases: TGTGCCTGGAGTCACTTAGATGGCTACACCTTC. This codes for CAWSHLDGYTF. Complete variable domain (other parts from reference TRBV30 and TRBJ1-2): SQTIHQWPATLVQPVGSPLSLECTVEGTSNPNLYWYRQAAGRGLQLLFYSVGIGQISSEVPQNLSASRPQDRQFILSSKKLLLSDSGFYLCAWSHLDGYTFGSGTRLTVV.